One sample yielded the 2 T cell receptor beta chains listed below, sequenced in a study of graft-versus-host responses after intestinal transplantation. Graft material was processed, releasing intraepithelial and lamina propria lymphocytes. Some clones are missing from TCRdb's copy, which holds only in-frame ones; the method was immunoSEQ multiplex PCR. The top ten clones hold roughly an eighth of a sample with approximately 5,200 clones, around three quarters of them seen once. This specimen consisted of ileum tissue, obtained about 250 days after intestinal transplant. The receptor set was obtained from a human patient who received an intestinal transplant, so some T cells may come from the graft donor.

This clone was seen a handful of times. The rearrangement links TRBV27 to TRBJ1-2; 9 bases map to TRBD1. J was trimmed by 4 bases and V by 7 bases; bases with no gene match: 13. Germline V gene sequence: CDR1 MNHEY, CDR2 SMNVEV (reference sequence). This CDR3 region has 16 residues. CDR3 nucleotide sequence: TGTGCCAGCACCGACAAAGGACAGGGGACCATCTATGGCTACACCTTC. It yields the protein CASTDKGQGTIYGYTF.

The chain carries TRBV27 and TRBJ2-1; 9 nucleotides align to TRBD1. J lost 7 bases, V lost 3 bases, and 1 base had no gene match. This CDR3 has 13 amino acids. The germline V gene has CDR1 MNHEY and CDR2 SMNVEV (reference sequence). As DNA, the CDR3 is TGTGCCAGCAGTTTTGACAGGGGGAATGAGCAGTTCTTC. This gives the protein CASSFDRGNEQFF.